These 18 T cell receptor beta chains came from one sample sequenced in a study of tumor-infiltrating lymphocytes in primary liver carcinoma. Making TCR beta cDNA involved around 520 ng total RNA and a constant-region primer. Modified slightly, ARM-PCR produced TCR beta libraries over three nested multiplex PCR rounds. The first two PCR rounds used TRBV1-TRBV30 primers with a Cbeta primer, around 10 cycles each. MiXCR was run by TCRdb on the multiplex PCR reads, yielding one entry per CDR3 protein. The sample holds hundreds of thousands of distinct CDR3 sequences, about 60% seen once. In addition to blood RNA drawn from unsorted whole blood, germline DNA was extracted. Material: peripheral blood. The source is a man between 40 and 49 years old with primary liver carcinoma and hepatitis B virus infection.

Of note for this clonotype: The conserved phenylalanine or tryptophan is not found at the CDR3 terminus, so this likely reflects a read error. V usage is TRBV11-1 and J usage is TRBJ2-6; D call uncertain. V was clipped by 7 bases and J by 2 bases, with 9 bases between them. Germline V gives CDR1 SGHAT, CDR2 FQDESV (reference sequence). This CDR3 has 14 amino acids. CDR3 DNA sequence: TGTGCCAGCACCCTGGGTGCTGGGGCCAACGTCCTGACTTTA. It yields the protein CASTLGAGANVLTL.

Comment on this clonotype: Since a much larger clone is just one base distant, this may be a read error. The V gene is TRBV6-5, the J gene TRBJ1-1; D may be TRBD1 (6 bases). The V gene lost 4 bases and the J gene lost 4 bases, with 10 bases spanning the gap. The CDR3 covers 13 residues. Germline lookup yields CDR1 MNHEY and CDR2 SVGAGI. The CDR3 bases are TGTGCCAGCAGTTTAGGGGGGTGCACTGAAGCTTTCTTT. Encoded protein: CASSLGGCTEAFF.

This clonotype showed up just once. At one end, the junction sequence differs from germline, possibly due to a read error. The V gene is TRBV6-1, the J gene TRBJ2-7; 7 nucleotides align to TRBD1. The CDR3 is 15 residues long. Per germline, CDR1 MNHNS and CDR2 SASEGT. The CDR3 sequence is CASSPSTGELYEQYF. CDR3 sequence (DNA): TGTGCCAGCAGCCCCAGTACAGGGGAACTCTACGAGCAATACTTC.

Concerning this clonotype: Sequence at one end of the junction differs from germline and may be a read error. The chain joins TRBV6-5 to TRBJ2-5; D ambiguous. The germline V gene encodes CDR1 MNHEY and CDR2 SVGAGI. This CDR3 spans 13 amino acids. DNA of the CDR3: TGTGCCAGCAGTCCCAACTCGGCGGAGACCCACTACTTC. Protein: CASSPNSAETHYF.

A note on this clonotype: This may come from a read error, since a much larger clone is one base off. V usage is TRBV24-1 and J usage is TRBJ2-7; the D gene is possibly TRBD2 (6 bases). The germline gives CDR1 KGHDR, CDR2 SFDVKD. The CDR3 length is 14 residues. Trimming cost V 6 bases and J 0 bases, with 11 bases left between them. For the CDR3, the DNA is TGTGCCACCAGTCGCGGGAAGAACTCCTACGAGCAGTACTTC. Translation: CATSRGKNSYEQYF.

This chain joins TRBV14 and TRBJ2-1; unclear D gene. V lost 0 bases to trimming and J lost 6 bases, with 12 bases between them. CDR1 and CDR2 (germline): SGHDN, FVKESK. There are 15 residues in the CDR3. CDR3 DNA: TGTGCCAGCAGCCAAGATCGGTCTAGACGCAATGAGCAGTTCTTC. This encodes CASSQDRSRRNEQFF.

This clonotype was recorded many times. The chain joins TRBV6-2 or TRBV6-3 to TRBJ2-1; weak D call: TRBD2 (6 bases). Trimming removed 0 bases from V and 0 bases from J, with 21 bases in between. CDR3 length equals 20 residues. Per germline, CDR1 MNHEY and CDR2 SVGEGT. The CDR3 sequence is CASSYSGSIERVSSYNEQFF. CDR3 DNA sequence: TGTGCCAGCAGTTACTCCGGTTCTATTGAGCGGGTCAGCTCCTACAATGAGCAGTTCTTC.

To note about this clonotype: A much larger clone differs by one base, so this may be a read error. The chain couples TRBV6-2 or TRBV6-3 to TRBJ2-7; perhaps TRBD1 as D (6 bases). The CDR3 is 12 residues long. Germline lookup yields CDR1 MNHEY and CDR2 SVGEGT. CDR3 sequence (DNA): TGTGCCGGCAGTTCCGGACAGTACGAGCAGTACTTC. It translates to CAGSSGQYEQYF.

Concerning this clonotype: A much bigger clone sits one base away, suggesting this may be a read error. The CDR3 sequence is CASSQASRRTNQPQHF. CDR3 sequence (DNA): TGCGCCAGCAGCCAAGCGTCTCGCAGGACTAATCAGCCCCAGCATTTT. The rearrangement links TRBV4-3 to TRBJ1-5; no clear D. The CDR3 totals 16 residues. The ends were cut back, 1 base at V and 4 bases at J, with 14 bases in the middle. Germline loops: CDR1 LGHNA, CDR2 YSLEER.

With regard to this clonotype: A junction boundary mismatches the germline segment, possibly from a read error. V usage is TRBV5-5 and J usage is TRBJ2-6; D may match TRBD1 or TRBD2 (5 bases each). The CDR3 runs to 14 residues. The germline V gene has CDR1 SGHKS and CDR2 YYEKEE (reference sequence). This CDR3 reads CASSLDSGANIPTF. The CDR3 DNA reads TGTGCCAGTAGCTTGGACTCTGGGGCCAACATCCCGACTTTC. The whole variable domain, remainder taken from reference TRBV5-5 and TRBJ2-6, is DAGVTQSPTHLIKTRGQQVTLRCSPISGHKSVSWYQQVLGQGPQFIFQYYEKEERGRGNFPDRFSARQFPNYSSELNVNALLLGDSALYLCASSLDSGANIPTFGAGSRLTVL.

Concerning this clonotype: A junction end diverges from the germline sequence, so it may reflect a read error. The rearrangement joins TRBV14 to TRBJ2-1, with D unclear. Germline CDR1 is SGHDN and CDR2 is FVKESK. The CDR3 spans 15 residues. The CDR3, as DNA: TGTGCCAGCAACCCGACCCGTAGCTCCTACGATGAGCAGTTCTTC. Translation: CASNPTRSSYDEQFF.

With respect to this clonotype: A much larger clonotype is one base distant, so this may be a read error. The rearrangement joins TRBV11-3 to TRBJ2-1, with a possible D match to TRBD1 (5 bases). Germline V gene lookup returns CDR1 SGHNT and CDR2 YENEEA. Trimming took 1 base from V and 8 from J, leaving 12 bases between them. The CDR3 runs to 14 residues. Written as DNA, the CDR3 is TGTGCCAGCAGCTTAGGCCAATCCAGGGATGAGCAGTTCTTC. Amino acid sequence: CASSLGQSRDEQFF.

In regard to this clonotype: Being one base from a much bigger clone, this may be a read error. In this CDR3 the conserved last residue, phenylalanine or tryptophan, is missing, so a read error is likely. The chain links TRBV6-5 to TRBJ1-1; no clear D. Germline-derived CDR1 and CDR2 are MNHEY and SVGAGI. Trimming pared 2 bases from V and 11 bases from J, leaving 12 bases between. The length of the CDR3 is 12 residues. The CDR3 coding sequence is TGTGCCAGCAGTTACGTGGGTCGTGCGGCTTTCATT. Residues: CASSYVGRAAFI.

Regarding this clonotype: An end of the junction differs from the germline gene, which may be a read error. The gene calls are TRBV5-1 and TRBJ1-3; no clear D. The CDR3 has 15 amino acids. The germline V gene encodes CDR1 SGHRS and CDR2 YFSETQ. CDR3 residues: CASSLDRGYQNIIYF. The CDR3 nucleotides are TGCGCCAGCAGCTTGGACAGAGGGTATCAGAACATCATATATTTT.

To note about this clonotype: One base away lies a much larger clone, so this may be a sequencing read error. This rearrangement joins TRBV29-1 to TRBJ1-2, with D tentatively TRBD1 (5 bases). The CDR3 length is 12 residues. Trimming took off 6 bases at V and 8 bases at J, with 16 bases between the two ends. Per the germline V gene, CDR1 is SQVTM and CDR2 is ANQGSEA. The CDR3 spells CSVMTEREGYTF. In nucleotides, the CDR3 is TGCAGCGTCATGACAGAGAGGGAGGGCTACACCTTC.

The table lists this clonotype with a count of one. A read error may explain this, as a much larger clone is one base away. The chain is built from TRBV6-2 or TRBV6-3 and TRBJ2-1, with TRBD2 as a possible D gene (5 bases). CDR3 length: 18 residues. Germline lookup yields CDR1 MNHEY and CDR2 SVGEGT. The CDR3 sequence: CARSYPLGSESSYNEQFF. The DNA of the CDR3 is TGTGCCAGGAGTTATCCCCTCGGTAGCGAGAGCTCCTACAATGAGCAGTTCTTC.

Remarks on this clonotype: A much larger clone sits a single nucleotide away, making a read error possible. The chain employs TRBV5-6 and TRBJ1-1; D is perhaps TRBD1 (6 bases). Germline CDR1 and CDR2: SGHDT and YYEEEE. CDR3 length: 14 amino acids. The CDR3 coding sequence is TGTGCCTGCAGCCCCGGTGGGGGGCTCACTGAAGCTTTCTTT. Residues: CACSPGGGLTEAFF.

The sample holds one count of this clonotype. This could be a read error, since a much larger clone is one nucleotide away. In DNA form, the CDR3 reads TGTGCCAGCAGCTTAATGGTGGGCACGGACAATGAGCAGTTCTTC. It specifies CASSLMVGTDNEQFF. The chain couples TRBV11-2 to TRBJ2-1; the D is unclear. Trimming removed 2 bases from V and 5 bases from J, with 13 bases in between. Germline V gives CDR1 SGHAT, CDR2 FQNNGV. The CDR3 totals 15 residues.